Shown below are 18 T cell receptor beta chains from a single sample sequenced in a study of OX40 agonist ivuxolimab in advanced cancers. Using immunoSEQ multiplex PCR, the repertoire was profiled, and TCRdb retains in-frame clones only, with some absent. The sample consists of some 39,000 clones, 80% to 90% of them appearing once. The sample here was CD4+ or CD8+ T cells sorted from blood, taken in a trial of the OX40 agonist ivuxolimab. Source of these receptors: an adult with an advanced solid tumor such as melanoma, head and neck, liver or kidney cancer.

CDR3 sequence: CASSWGTGDGYTF. As DNA, the CDR3 is TGTGCCAGTAGCTGGGGGACAGGGGATGGCTACACCTTC. V and J are TRBV19 and TRBJ1-2, with 10 bases fitting TRBD1. Looked up from germline, CDR1 is LNHDA and CDR2 is SQIVND (reference sequence). Trimming removed 6 bases from V and 6 bases from J; junction bases left unmatched: 4. The CDR3 spans 13 residues.

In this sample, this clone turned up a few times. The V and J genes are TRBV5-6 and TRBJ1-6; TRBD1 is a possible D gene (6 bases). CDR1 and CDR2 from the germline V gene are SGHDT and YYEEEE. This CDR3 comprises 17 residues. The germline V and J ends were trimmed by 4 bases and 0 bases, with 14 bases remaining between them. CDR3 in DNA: TGTGCCAGCAGCGGCAAGGACAGAAACTCCTATAATTCACCCCTCCACTTT. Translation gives CASSGKDRNSYNSPLHF.

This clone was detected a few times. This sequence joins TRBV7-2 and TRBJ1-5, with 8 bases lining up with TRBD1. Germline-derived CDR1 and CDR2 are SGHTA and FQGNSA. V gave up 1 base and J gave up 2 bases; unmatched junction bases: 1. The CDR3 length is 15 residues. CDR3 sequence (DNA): TGTGCCAGCAGCTTAGTGACAGGGGGCAATCAGCCCCAGCATTTT. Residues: CASSLVTGGNQPQHF.

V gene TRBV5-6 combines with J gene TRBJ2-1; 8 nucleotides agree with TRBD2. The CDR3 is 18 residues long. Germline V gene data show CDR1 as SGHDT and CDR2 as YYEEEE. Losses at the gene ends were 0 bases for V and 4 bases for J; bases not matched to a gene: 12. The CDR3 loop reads CASSLEGYRAGVYNEQFF. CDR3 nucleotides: TGTGCCAGCAGCTTGGAGGGCTATAGAGCGGGGGTATACAATGAGCAGTTCTTC.

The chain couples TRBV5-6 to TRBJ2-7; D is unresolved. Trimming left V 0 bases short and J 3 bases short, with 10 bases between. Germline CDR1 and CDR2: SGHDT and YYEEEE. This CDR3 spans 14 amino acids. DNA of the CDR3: TGTGCCAGCAGCTTGGCCCGACCGCGCTACGAGCAGTACTTC. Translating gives CASSLARPRYEQYF.

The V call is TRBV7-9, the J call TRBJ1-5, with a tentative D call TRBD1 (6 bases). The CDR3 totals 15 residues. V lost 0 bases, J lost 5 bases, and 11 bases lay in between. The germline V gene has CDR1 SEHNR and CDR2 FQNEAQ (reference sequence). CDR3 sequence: CASSLAGGDYQPQHF. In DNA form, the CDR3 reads TGTGCCAGCAGCTTAGCGGGGGGCGACTATCAGCCCCAGCATTTT. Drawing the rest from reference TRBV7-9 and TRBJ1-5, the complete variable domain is DTGVSQNPRHKITKRGQNVTFRCDPISEHNRLYWYRQTLGQGPEFLTYFQNEAQLEKSRLLSDRFSAERPKGSFSTLEIQRTEQGDSAMYLCASSLAGGDYQPQHFGDGTRLSIL.

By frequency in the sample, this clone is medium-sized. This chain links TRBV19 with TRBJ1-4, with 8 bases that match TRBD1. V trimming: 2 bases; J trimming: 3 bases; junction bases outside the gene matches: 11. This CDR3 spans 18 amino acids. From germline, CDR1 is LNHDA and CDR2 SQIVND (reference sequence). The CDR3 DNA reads TGTGCCAGTAGTATATCGTTCGGCAGGGGGCTTGCTAATGAAAAACTGTTTTTT. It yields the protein CASSISFGRGLANEKLFF.

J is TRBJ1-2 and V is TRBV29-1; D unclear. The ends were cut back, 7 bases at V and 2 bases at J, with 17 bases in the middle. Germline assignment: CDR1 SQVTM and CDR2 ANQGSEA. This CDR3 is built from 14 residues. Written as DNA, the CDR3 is TGCAGCGCGGAACGAGGTGTAGAGAACTATGGCTACACCTTC. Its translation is CSAERGVENYGYTF.

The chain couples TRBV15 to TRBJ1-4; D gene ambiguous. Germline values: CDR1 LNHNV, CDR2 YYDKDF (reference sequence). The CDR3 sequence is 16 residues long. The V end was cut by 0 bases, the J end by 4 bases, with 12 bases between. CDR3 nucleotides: TGTGCCACCAGCAGAGATCTGGTCGGAATTAATGAAAAACTGTTTTTT. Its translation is CATSRDLVGINEKLFF.

The CDR3: CASSVARAGTYNEQFF. The DNA for the CDR3 is TGTGCCAGCAGCGTAGCCAGGGCCGGCACCTACAATGAGCAGTTCTTC. The genes are TRBV9 and TRBJ2-1; possibly TRBD1 for D (5 bases). Deletions cut 0 bases from V and 2 bases from J, with 12 bases between. The V gene's germline CDR1 is SGDLS and CDR2 YYNGEE. The CDR3 runs 16 residues. The full variable domain, in which reference TRBV9 and TRBJ2-1 provide the parts outside the CDR3, is DSGVTQTPKHLITATGQRVTLRCSPRSGDLSVYWYQQSLDQGLQFLIQYYNGEERAKGNILERFSAQQFPDLHSELNLSSLELGDSALYFCASSVARAGTYNEQFFGPGTRLTVL.

CDR3 in DNA: TGTGCCCGGGCAGGTAGTAGGCCATACGAGCAGTACGTC. Protein: CARAGSRPYEQYV. V and J are TRBV18 and TRBJ2-7; D remains ambiguous. Germline V gives CDR1 KGHSH, CDR2 LQKENI. Between the trimmed V and J ends, which lost 11 bases and 4 bases, there was a span of 18 bases. The CDR3 has 13 amino acids.

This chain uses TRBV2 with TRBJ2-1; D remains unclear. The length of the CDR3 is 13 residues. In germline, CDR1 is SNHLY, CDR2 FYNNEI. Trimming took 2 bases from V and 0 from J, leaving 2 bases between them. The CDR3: CASSESSYNEQFF. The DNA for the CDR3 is TGTGCCAGCAGTGAAAGCTCCTACAATGAGCAGTTCTTC.

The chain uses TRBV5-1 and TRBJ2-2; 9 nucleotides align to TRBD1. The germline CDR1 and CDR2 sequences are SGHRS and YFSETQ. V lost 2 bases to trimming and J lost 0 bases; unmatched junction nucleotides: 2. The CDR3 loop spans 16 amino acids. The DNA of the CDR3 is TGCGCCAGCAGCTTCACAGGGGGCTCGAACACCGGGGAGCTGTTTTTT. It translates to CASSFTGGSNTGELFF.

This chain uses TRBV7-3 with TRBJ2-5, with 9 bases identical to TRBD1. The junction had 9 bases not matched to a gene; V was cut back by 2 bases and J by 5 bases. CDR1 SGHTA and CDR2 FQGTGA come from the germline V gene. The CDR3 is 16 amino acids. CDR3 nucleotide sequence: TGTGCCAGCAGCTTACGGGGGACAGGGCGGGCGGAGACCCAGTACTTC. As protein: CASSLRGTGRAETQYF.

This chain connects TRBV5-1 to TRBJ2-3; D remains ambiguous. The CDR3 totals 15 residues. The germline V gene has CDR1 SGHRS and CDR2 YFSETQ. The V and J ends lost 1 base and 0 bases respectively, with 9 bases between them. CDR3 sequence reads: CASSLRSGSTDTQYF. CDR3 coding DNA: TGCGCCAGCAGCTTGCGTTCAGGTAGCACAGATACGCAGTATTTT.

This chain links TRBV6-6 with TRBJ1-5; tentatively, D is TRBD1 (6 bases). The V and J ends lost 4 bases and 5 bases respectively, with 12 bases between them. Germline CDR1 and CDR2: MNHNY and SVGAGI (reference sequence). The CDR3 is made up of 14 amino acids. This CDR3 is CASSSGQLHQPQHF. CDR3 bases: TGTGCCAGCAGTTCCGGACAGCTACATCAGCCCCAGCATTTT.

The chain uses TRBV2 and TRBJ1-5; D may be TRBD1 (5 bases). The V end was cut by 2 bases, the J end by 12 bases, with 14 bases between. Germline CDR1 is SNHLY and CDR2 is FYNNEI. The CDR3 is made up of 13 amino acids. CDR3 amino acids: CASSENGGGVQHF. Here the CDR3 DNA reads TGTGCCAGCAGTGAAAACGGGGGAGGGGTCCAGCATTTT.

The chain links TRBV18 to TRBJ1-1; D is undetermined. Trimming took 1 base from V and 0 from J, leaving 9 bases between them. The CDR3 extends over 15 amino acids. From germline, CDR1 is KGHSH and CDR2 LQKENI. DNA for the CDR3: TGTGCCAGCTCACCACGGTCCGGTTTGAACACTGAAGCTTTCTTT. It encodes CASSPRSGLNTEAFF.